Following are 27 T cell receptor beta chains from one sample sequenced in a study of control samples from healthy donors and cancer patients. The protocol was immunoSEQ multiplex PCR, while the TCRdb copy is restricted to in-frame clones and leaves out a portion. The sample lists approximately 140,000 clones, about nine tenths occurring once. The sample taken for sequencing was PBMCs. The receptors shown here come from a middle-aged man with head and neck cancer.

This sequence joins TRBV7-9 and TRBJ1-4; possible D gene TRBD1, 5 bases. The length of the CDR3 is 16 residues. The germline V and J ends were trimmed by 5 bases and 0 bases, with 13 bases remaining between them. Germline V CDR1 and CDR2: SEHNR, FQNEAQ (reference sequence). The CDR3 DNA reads TGTGCCAGCAGCACAGGTTGGGCAGCAACTAATGAAAAACTGTTTTTT. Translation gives CASSTGWAATNEKLFF.

CDR3 in amino acids: CASSLDGQGRRNEQFF. The CDR3 DNA follows: TGTGCCAGCAGCTTGGATGGACAGGGGAGGCGCAATGAGCAGTTCTTC. The chain carries TRBV5-6 and TRBJ2-1; 9 bases agree with TRBD1. Germline values: CDR1 SGHDT, CDR2 YYEEEE. Trimming at V came to 0 bases and at J to 6 bases, leaving 7 bases not matched to a gene. The length of the CDR3 is 16 residues.

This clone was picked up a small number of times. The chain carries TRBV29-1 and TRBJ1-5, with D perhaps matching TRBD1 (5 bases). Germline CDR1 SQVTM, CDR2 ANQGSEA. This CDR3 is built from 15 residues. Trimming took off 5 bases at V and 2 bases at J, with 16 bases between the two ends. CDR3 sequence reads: CSVKESGSGNQPQHF. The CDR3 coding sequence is TGCAGCGTTAAGGAGTCAGGGTCCGGCAATCAGCCCCAGCATTTT.

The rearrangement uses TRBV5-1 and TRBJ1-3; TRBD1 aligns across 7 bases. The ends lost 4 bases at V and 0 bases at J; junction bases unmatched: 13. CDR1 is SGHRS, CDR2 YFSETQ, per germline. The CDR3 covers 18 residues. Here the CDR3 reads CASSPRGQPLDSGNTIYF. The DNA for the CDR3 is TGCGCCAGCAGCCCAAGGGGACAGCCTTTGGACTCTGGAAACACCATATATTTT.

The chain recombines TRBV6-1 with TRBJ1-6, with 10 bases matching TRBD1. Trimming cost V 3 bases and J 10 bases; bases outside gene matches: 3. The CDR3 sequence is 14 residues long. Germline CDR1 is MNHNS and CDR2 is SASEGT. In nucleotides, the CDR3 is TGTGCCAGCAGTGAGGGACAGGGGAAGTCACCCCTCCACTTT. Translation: CASSEGQGKSPLHF.

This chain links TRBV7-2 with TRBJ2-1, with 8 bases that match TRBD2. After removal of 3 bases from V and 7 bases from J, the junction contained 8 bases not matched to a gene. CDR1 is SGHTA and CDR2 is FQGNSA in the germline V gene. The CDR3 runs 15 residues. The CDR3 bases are TGTGCCAGCAGCTTGGGACGGGGGGGCCGAAATGAGCAGTTCTTC. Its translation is CASSLGRGGRNEQFF.

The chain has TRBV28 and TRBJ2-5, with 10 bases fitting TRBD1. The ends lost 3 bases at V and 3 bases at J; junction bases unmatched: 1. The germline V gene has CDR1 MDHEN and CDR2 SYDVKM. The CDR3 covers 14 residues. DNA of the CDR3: TGTGCCAGCAGTTTGGGACAGGGGAAAGAGACCCAGTACTTC. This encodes CASSLGQGKETQYF.

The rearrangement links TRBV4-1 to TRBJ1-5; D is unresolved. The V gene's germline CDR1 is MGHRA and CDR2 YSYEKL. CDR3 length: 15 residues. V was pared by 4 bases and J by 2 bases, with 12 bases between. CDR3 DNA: TGCGCCAGCAGCCCCCGGGCCGGGGGCAATCAGCCCCAGCATTTT. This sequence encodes CASSPRAGGNQPQHF.

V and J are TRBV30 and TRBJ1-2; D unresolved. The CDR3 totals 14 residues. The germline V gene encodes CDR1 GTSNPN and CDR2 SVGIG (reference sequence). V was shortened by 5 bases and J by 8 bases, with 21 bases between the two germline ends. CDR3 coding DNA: TGTGCCTGGGATCCTATGGCCCTTCGGCGCGGCTACACCTTC. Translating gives CAWDPMALRRGYTF.

The CDR3 loop is CASSSAGASGRNIQYF. In DNA, the CDR3 is TGTGCCAGCAGTTCCGCGGGGGCTAGCGGGAGGAACATTCAGTACTTC. The chain employs TRBV28 and TRBJ2-4; 11 bases map to TRBD2. This CDR3 has 16 residues. CDR1 is MDHEN, CDR2 SYDVKM, per germline. The junction had 9 bases not matched to a gene; V was cut back by 4 bases and J by 7 bases. The whole variable domain, filled in from reference TRBV28 and TRBJ2-4, reads DVKVTQSSRYLVKRTGEKVFLECVQDMDHENMFWYRQDPGLGLRLIYFSYDVKMKEKGDIPEGYSVSREKKERFSLILESASTNQTSMYLCASSSAGASGRNIQYFGAGTRLSVL.

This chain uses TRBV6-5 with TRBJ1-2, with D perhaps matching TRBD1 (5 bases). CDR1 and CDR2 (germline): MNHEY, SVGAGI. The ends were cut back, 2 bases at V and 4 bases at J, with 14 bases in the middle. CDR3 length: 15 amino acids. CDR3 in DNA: TGTGCCAGCAGTTACGGACGGGGGTTTCGCTATGGCTACACCTTC. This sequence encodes CASSYGRGFRYGYTF.

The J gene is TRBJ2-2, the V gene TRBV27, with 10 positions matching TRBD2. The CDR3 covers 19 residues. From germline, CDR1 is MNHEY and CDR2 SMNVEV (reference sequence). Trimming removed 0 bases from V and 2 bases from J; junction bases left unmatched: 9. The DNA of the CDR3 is TGTGCCAGCAGTTTATCTCGACGGTCTAGCGGGAGAAACACCGGGGAGCTGTTTTTT. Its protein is CASSLSRRSSGRNTGELFF.

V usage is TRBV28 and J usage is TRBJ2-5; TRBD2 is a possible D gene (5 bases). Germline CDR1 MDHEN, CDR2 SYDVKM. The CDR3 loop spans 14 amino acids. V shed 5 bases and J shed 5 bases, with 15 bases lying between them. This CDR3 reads CASSPPTRRETQYF. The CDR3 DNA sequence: TGTGCCAGCAGTCCTCCCACTAGAAGGGAGACCCAGTACTTC.

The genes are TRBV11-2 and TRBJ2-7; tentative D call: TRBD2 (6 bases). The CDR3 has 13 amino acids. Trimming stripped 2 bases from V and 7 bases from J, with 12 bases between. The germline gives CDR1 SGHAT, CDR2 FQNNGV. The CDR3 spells CASSLRVGSEQYF. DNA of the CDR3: TGTGCCAGCAGCTTAAGGGTCGGGAGTGAGCAGTACTTC.

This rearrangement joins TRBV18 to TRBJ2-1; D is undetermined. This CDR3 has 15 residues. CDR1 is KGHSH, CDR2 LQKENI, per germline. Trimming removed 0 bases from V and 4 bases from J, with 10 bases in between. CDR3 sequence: CASSPPSDQYNEQFF. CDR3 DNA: TGTGCCAGCTCACCACCATCAGACCAATACAATGAGCAGTTCTTC.

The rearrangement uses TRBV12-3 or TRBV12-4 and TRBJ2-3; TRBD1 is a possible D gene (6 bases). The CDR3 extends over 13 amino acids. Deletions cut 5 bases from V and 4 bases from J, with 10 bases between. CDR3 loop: CASSPRQADTQYF. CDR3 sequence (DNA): TGTGCCAGCAGTCCGAGACAGGCAGATACGCAGTATTTT.

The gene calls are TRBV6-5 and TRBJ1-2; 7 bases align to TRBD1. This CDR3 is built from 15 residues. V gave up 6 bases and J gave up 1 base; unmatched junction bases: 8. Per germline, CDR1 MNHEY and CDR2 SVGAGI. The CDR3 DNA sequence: TGTGCCAGCAGGGTTAAAGGGGGCCTTAACTATGGCTACACCTTC. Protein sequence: CASRVKGGLNYGYTF.

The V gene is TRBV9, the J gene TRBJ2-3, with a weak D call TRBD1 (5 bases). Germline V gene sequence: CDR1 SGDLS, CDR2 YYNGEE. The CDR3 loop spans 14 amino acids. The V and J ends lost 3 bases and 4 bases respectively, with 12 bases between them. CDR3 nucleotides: TGTGCCAGCAGCGCAGACAGTGAGGCAGATACGCAGTATTTT. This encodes CASSADSEADTQYF.

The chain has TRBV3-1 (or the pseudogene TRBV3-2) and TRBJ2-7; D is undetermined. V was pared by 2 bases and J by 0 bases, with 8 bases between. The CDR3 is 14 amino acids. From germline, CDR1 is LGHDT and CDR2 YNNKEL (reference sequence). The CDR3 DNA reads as TGTGCCAGCAGCCAACAGGCGAACTCCTACGAGCAGTACTTC. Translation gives CASSQQANSYEQYF.

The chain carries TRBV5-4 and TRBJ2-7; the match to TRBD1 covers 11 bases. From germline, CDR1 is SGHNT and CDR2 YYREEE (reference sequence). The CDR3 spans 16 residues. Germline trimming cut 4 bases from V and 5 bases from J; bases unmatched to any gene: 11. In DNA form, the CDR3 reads TGTGCCAGCAGCGAACCACCGGGACAGGGGGGCAACGAGCAGTACTTC. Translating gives CASSEPPGQGGNEQYF.

The chain's CDR3 is CASSRRASGANVLTF. CDR3 DNA sequence: TGTGCCAGCAGCCGGCGGGCCTCTGGGGCCAACGTCCTGACTTTC. The chain uses TRBV16 and TRBJ2-6; TRBD2 might be the D (5 bases). V gave up 4 bases and J gave up 0 bases, with 7 bases separating them. The CDR3 is 15 amino acids. Looked up from germline, CDR1 is KGHSY and CDR2 is FQNENV.

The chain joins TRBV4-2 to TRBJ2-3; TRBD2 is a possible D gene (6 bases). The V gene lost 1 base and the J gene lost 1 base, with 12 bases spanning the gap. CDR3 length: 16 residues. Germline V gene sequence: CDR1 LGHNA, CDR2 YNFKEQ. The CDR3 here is CASSQGWSSGTDTQYF. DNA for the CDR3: TGTGCCAGCAGCCAAGGTTGGTCTAGCGGCACAGATACGCAGTATTTT.

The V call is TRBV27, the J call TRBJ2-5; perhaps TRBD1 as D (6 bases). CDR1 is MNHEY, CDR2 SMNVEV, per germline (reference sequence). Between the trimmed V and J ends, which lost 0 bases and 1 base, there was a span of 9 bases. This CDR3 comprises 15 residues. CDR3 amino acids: CASSLSTTGQETQYF. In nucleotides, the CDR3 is TGTGCCAGCAGTTTATCTACGACAGGCCAAGAGACCCAGTACTTC.

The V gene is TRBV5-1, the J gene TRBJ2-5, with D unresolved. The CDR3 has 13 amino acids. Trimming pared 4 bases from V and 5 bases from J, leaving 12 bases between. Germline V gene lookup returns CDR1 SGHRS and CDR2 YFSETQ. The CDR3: CASSTTVGETQYF. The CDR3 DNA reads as TGCGCCAGCAGCACCACTGTAGGGGAGACCCAGTACTTC.

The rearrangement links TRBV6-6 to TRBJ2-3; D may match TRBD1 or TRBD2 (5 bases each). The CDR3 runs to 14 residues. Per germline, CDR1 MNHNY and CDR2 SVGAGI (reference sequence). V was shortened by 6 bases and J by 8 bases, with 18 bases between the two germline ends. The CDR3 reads CASSLEGSFGTQYF. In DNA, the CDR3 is TGTGCCAGCAGCCTAGAGGGGAGTTTCGGTACGCAGTATTTT.

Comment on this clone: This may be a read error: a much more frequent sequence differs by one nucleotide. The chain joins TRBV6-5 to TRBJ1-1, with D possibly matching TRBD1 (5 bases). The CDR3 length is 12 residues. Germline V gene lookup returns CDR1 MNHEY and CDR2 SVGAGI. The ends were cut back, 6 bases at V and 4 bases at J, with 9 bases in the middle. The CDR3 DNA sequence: TGTGCCAGCAGGACCGGGGGCACTGAAGCTTTCTTT. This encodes CASRTGGTEAFF.

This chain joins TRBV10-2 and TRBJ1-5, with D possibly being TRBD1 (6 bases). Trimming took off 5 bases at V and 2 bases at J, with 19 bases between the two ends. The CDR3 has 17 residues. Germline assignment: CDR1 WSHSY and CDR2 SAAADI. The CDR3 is CASSYRDTIPGNQPQHF. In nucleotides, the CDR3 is TGCGCCAGCAGTTACCGGGACACCATCCCTGGCAATCAGCCCCAGCATTTT.